The 10 T cell receptor beta chains reported below all come from one sample, sequenced in a study of regulatory T cells in long-lasting Graves disease. The TCR beta library used iRepertoire HTBI primers with Arm-PCR amplification of CDR3. TCRdb analysed the multiplex PCR reads with MiXCR anew, one entry per CDR3 protein. This repertoire shows more than 650,000 distinct CDR3 sequences, around 30% found once; its top ten account for 35% to 55%. Sample time point: persistent/refractory GD, antithyroid drugs over 5 years with positive TRAb. Preparation of the TCR library used RNA extracted from PBMCs. The sample was peripheral blood mononuclear cells (PBMCs), taken when the disease was refractory, from a patient treated with antithyroid drugs. The receptors were sampled from a female donor with Graves disease.

V gene TRBV20-1 combines with J gene TRBJ1-2; D is perhaps TRBD1 (5 bases). CDR3 size: 12 residues. With 6 bases removed from V and 4 bases from J, the gap between germline ends came to 12 bases. Looked up from germline, CDR1 is DFQATT and CDR2 is SNEGSKA (reference sequence). CDR3 nucleotide sequence: TGCAGTGCCACTGACAGAGTCTATGGCTACACCTTC. It translates to CSATDRVYGYTF.

The chain carries TRBV19 and TRBJ1-1; the D gene is possibly TRBD1 (5 bases). The germline gives CDR1 LNHDA, CDR2 SQIVND (reference sequence). This CDR3 has 13 amino acids. The V end lost 7 bases, the J end lost 7 bases, and 16 bases lay between the germline ends. CDR3 DNA sequence: TGTGCCAGTAAAGAGAACATAGACAGTGAAGCTTTCTTT. It specifies CASKENIDSEAFF.

This clonotype was recorded many times. This sequence joins TRBV11-2 and TRBJ2-5; the D is unclear. Trimming took off 5 bases at V and 2 bases at J, with 15 bases between the two ends. Germline V gives CDR1 SGHAT, CDR2 FQNNGV. CDR3 length: 15 amino acids. DNA of the CDR3: TGTGCCAGCAGCCCGGCAGCTTACATGCAAGAGACCCAGTACTTC. It translates to CASSPAAYMQETQYF.

The chain has TRBV18 and TRBJ1-4; D not resolved. V was cut by 3 bases and J by 0 bases, with 5 bases left in between. The CDR3 spans 14 residues. Germline V gene lookup returns CDR1 KGHSH and CDR2 LQKENI. The CDR3 reads CASSPDATNEKLFF. CDR3 coding DNA: TGTGCCAGCTCACCGGACGCAACTAATGAAAAACTGTTTTTT.

This clonotype was seen a few times. The J gene is TRBJ1-5, the V gene TRBV12-5, with D possibly matching TRBD1 (6 bases). V lost 0 bases and J 7 bases, leaving 16 bases between the germline ends. Germline loops: CDR1 LGHNT, CDR2 FRNRAP. The CDR3 runs to 16 residues. This CDR3 is CASGLVTGPFLQPQHF. The CDR3 nucleotides are TGTGCTAGTGGTTTGGTAACAGGGCCGTTTCTCCAGCCCCAGCATTTT.

This clonotype was seen ten or more times. This chain uses TRBV29-1 with TRBJ2-5; D might be TRBD2 (5 bases). Germline CDR1 SQVTM, CDR2 ANQGSEA. Trimming took off 6 bases at V and 3 bases at J, with 14 bases between the two ends. This CDR3 is built from 13 residues. The CDR3 coding sequence is TGCAGCGTACTACGGACTGCTAAAGAGACCCAGTACTTC. Translating gives CSVLRTAKETQYF.

A few counts support this clonotype. The chain has TRBV6-1 and TRBJ1-2; the match to TRBD1 covers 8 bases. The CDR3 spans 13 residues. Germline V CDR1 and CDR2: MNHNS, SASEGT. V dropped 7 bases and J dropped 7; count of bases not matched to a gene: 8. The CDR3 nucleotides read TGTGCCAGCAATCCGACAGGGGAAGGTGGCTACACCTTC. Translated, it gives CASNPTGEGGYTF.

This clonotype was detected a few times. The CDR3 region has the DNA TGCAGTGCTAGAGAAAAGACAGGGATCACTGAAGCTTTCTTT. Translating gives CSAREKTGITEAFF. The genes are TRBV20-1 and TRBJ1-1, with 7 positions matching TRBD1. V gave up 0 bases and J gave up 4 bases; unmatched junction bases: 5. The CDR3 totals 14 residues. Germline-derived CDR1 and CDR2 are DFQATT and SNEGSKA (reference sequence).

This clonotype was counted between two and nine times. This chain connects TRBV10-3 to TRBJ1-1; D perhaps matches TRBD1 (5 bases). Germline CDR1 is ENHRY and CDR2 is SYGVKD. Trimming shortened V by 8 bases and J by 4 bases, and 14 bases separated the two germline ends. This CDR3 is built from 13 residues. CDR3 sequence: CAIRGERATEAFF. CDR3 nucleotides: TGTGCCATCCGGGGGGAGCGCGCCACTGAAGCTTTCTTT.

This clonotype was picked up many times. Relative to the germline gene, one junction end is altered; a read error may explain this. The V call is TRBV7-9, the J call TRBJ2-7; 10 bases line up with TRBD2. This CDR3 contains 13 residues. Germline CDR1 reads SEHNR; CDR2 reads FQNEAQ (reference sequence). CDR3 residues: CASSLAGGGEQYF. As DNA, the CDR3 is TGTGCCAGCAGTTTAGCGGGAGGAGGCGAGCAGTACTTC.